The 17 T cell receptor beta chains reported below all come from one sample, sequenced in a study of T cells in Graves' hyperthyroidism and ophthalmopathy. TCR beta CDR3 regions were amplified from RNA transcripts. An initial round of RT-PCR targeting the TCR CDR3 relied on the HTBI primer set. Using its own MiXCR run on the multiplex PCR reads, TCRdb lists one record per CDR3 protein. The data contain about 360,000 distinct CDR3 sequences, roughly an eighth of them seen just once; the ten biggest clones take up roughly 9.2%. Sequenced material: blood. The receptors shown here come from a young woman with Graves' hyperthyroidism.

This clonotype was seen a handful of times. The V and J genes are TRBV4-3 and TRBJ1-2, with a weak D call TRBD1 (5 bases). Trimming pared 2 bases from V and 5 bases from J, leaving 18 bases between. Germline CDR1 LGHNA, CDR2 YSLEER. This CDR3 is 16 amino acids long. The CDR3, as DNA: TGCGCCAGCAGCCAAATCTCGGGGGGGACCCCGTATGGCTACACCTTC. Protein: CASSQISGGTPYGYTF.

The chain employs TRBV18 and TRBJ1-2, with D perhaps TRBD1 (6 bases). V was shortened by 0 bases and J by 5 bases, with 13 bases between the two germline ends. The germline gives CDR1 KGHSH, CDR2 LQKENI. The length of the CDR3 is 15 residues. CDR3 protein: CASSPPEQGWYGYTF. The DNA for the CDR3 is TGTGCCAGCTCACCACCGGAACAGGGATGGTATGGCTACACCTTC.

This clonotype was picked up many times. The V gene is TRBV20-1, the J gene TRBJ2-7; D ambiguous. Per the germline V gene, CDR1 is DFQATT and CDR2 is SNEGSKA (reference sequence). The V end was cut by 6 bases, the J end by 3 bases, with 15 bases between. The CDR3 runs 13 residues. DNA of the CDR3: TGCAGTGCCCTGCGCGAGAGTTTCTACGAGCAGTACTTC. This gives the protein CSALRESFYEQYF.

The rearrangement joins TRBV27 to TRBJ1-5; the match to TRBD1 covers 7 bases. V shed 5 bases and J 7 bases; nucleotides not matched to a gene: 14. The CDR3 consists of 16 residues. Germline CDR1 is MNHEY and CDR2 is SMNVEV (reference sequence). CDR3 nucleotide sequence: TGTGCCAGCAGTCAGAGGGGGCGATTAAGGGAACAGCCCCAGCATTTT. Protein sequence: CASSQRGRLREQPQHF.

This clonotype turned up a few times. The chain carries TRBV5-1 and TRBJ1-4; D may be TRBD1 (5 bases). Germline V lookup: CDR1 SGHRS, CDR2 YFSETQ. V was clipped by 3 bases and J by 8 bases, with 14 bases between them. CDR3 length: 14 amino acids. CDR3: CASSWGVLEEKLFF. The CDR3 DNA sequence: TGCGCCAGCAGCTGGGGGGTATTAGAAGAAAAACTGTTTTTT.

This clonotype has at least ten counts. This chain uses TRBV5-5 with TRBJ2-1; D remains unclear. Trimming removed 4 bases from V and 1 base from J, with 15 bases in between. CDR1 and CDR2 (germline): SGHKS, YYEKEE (reference sequence). CDR3 length: 16 residues. CDR3 sequence: CASSVQSGYSYNEQFF. The CDR3 bases are TGTGCCAGCAGCGTACAATCCGGCTATTCCTACAATGAGCAGTTCTTC.

Details on this clonotype: One junction end disagrees with the germline gene, perhaps due to a read error. The chain links TRBV6-1 to TRBJ1-5, with TRBD1 matching 12 bases. Germline V CDR1 and CDR2: MNHNS, SASEGT. CDR3 length equals 15 residues. CDR3 nucleotides: TGTGCCGGCAGTCCCGGGACAGGGGGCAGCCAGCCCCAGCATTTT. Its protein is CAGSPGTGGSQPQHF.

CDR3 nucleotides: TGTGCCAGCAGGCGGACAGGGGTGGACACTGAAGCTTTCTTT. Amino acids: CASRRTGVDTEAFF. The rearrangement links TRBV28 to TRBJ1-1; 9 nucleotides agree with TRBD1. Germline values: CDR1 MDHEN, CDR2 SYDVKM. With 6 bases clipped from V and 3 bases from J, the junction kept 5 bases outside the gene matches. The CDR3 contains 14 residues.

This clonotype was seen repeatedly, ten times or more. The chain has TRBV5-6 and TRBJ2-1; D may be TRBD2 (6 bases). Germline assignment: CDR1 SGHDT and CDR2 YYEEEE. V lost 6 bases to trimming and J lost 8 bases, with 21 bases between them. The CDR3 extends over 15 amino acids. In DNA, the CDR3 is TGTGCCAGCAACCCCGGAGGGTCCTCCGTCTATGAGCAGTTCTTC. It codes for CASNPGGSSVYEQFF. The entire variable domain, with the rest obtained from reference TRBV5-6 and TRBJ2-1, is as follows: DAGVTQSPTHLIKTRGQQVTLRCSPKSGHDTVSWYQQALGQGPQFIFQYYEEEERQRGNFPDRFSGHQFPNYSSELNVNALLLGDSALYLCASNPGGSSVYEQFFGPGTRLTVL.

There are many counts of this clonotype. This chain uses TRBV10-3 with TRBJ1-2; TRBD1 aligns across 10 bases. The CDR3 has 14 amino acids. Losses at the gene ends were 2 bases for V and 7 bases for J; bases not matched to a gene: 4. Germline loops: CDR1 ENHRY, CDR2 SYGVKD. The CDR3 DNA sequence: TGTGCCATCAGTGAGGCGACAGGGGGCTTTGGCTACACCTTC. Protein product: CAISEATGGFGYTF.

The sample holds many counts of this clonotype. The chain couples TRBV28 to TRBJ1-2; D not certain. CDR3 size: 16 residues. Germline V gene lookup returns CDR1 MDHEN and CDR2 SYDVKM. The ends were cut back, 3 bases at V and 5 bases at J, with 19 bases in the middle. In nucleotides, the CDR3 is TGTGCCAGCAGTTTTTTGGGTCCCCTACGGGAATATGGCTACACCTTC. This sequence encodes CASSFLGPLREYGYTF.

The table lists this clonotype with many counts. The chain has TRBV6-1 and TRBJ2-1; possible D gene TRBD1, 5 bases. The germline V gene encodes CDR1 MNHNS and CDR2 SASEGT. Trimming shortened V by 2 bases and J by 7 bases, and 12 bases separated the two germline ends. The CDR3 loop spans 14 amino acids. This chain's CDR3 is CASSENQGWNEQFF. The CDR3, as DNA: TGTGCCAGCAGTGAAAACCAGGGATGGAATGAGCAGTTCTTC.

Ten or more counts support this clonotype. The chain employs TRBV5-1 and TRBJ2-3; D remains ambiguous. The germline V and J ends were trimmed by 0 bases and 1 base, with 9 bases remaining between them. Germline V CDR1 and CDR2: SGHRS, YFSETQ. This CDR3 has 15 amino acids. In DNA, the CDR3 is TGCGCCAGCAGCTTGGGTGGTGGGCGCACAGATACGCAGTATTTT. Translation: CASSLGGGRTDTQYF.

The chain has TRBV12-5 and TRBJ2-3, with TRBD2 matching over 8 bases. Trimming took 0 bases from V and 0 from J; bases not matched to a gene: 5. The CDR3 spans 17 residues. Per the germline V gene, CDR1 is LGHNT and CDR2 is FRNRAP. CDR3 in DNA: TGTGCTAGTGGTTTGGTACTCGGGGGGGGGAGCACAGATACGCAGTATTTT. This encodes CASGLVLGGGSTDTQYF.

This clonotype has at least ten counts. This chain connects TRBV20-1 to TRBJ1-1; D might be TRBD1 (5 bases). The CDR3 contains 13 residues. The germline CDR1 and CDR2 sequences are DFQATT and SNEGSKA (reference sequence). V lost 3 bases and J 2 bases, leaving 10 bases between the germline ends. The CDR3 spells CSARGLKNTEAFF. CDR3 bases: TGCAGTGCTAGGGGACTGAAAAACACTGAAGCTTTCTTT.

This clonotype was seen at least ten times. The chain links TRBV28 to TRBJ1-5; 9 bases map to TRBD1. Per germline, CDR1 MDHEN and CDR2 SYDVKM. The CDR3 sequence is 16 residues long. The trim removed 6 bases at V and 1 base at J, leaving 7 bases unmatched. The CDR3 DNA follows: TGTGCCAGCAGACTGATAGGGACAGGGAGCAATCAGCCCCAGCATTTT. As protein: CASRLIGTGSNQPQHF.

Ten or more counts support this clonotype. The chain recombines TRBV25-1 with TRBJ2-3; no firm D call. In germline, CDR1 is MGHDK, CDR2 SYGVNS. The CDR3 extends over 14 amino acids. V lost 1 base and J lost 4, with 9 bases in between. CDR3 loop: CASSESYGADTQYF. The CDR3, as DNA: TGTGCCAGCAGTGAATCGTACGGCGCAGATACGCAGTATTTT.